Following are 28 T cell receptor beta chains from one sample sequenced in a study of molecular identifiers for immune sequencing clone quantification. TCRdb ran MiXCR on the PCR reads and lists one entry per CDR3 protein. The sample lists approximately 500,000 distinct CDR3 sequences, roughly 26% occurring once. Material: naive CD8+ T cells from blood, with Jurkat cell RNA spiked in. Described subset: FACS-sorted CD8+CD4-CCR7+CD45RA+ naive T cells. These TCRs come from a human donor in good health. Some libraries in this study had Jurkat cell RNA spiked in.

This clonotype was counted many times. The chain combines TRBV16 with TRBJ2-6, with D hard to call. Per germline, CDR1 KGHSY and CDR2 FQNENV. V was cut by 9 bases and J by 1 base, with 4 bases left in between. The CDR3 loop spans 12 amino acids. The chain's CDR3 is CASKSGANVLTF. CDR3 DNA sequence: TGTGCCAGTAAGTCTGGGGCCAACGTCCTGACTTTC.

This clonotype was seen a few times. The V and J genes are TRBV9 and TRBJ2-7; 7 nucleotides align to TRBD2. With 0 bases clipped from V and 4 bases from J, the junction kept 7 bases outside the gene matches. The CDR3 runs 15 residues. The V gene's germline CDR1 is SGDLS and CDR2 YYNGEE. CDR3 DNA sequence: TGTGCCAGCAGCGTAGCTAACAGCGGGGTTTACGAGCAGTACTTC. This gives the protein CASSVANSGVYEQYF.

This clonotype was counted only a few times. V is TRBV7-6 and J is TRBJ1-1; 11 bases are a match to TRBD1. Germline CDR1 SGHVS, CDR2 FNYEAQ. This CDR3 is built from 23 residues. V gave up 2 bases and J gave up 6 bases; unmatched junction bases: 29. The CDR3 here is CASSLFSRSPPTGQGAKVAEAFF. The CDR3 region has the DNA TGTGCCAGCAGCTTATTTTCTAGGTCCCCACCTACCGGACAGGGGGCGAAGGTAGCTGAAGCTTTCTTT.

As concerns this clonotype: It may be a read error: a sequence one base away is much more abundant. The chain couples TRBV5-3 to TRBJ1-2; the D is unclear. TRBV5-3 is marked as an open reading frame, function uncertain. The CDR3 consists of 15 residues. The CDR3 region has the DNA TGTGCCAGCAGCTTGGTGGCAGCAGATAACTATGGCTACACCTTC. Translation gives CASSLVAADNYGYTF.

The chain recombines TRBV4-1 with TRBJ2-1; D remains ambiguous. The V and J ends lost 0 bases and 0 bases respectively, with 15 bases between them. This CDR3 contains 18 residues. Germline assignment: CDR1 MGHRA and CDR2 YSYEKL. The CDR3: CASSQEGTGTSSYNEQFF. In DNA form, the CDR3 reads TGCGCCAGCAGCCAAGAAGGAACGGGCACGTCCTCCTACAATGAGCAGTTCTTC.

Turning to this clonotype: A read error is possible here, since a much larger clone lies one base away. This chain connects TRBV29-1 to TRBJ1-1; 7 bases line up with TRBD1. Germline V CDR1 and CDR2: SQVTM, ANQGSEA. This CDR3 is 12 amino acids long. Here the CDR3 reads CGVPTGSTEAFF. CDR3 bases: TGCGGCGTTCCGACAGGGAGTACTGAAGCTTTCTTT.

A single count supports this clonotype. CDR3 sequence reads: CSARDLIRGRGYEQYF. The CDR3 coding sequence is TGCAGTGCTAGAGATCTTATCAGGGGCAGGGGCTACGAGCAGTACTTC. The chain joins TRBV20-1 to TRBJ2-7, with D perhaps TRBD1 (6 bases). Trimming cost V 0 bases and J 3 bases, with 18 bases left between them. Germline assignment: CDR1 DFQATT and CDR2 SNEGSKA (reference sequence). This CDR3 is built from 16 residues.

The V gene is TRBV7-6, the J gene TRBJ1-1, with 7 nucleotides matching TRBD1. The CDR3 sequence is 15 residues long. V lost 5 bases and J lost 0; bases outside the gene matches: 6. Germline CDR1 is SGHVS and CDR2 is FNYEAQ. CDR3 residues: CASSARTGLNTEAFF. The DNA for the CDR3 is TGTGCCAGCAGCGCCCGGACAGGCCTGAACACTGAAGCTTTCTTT.

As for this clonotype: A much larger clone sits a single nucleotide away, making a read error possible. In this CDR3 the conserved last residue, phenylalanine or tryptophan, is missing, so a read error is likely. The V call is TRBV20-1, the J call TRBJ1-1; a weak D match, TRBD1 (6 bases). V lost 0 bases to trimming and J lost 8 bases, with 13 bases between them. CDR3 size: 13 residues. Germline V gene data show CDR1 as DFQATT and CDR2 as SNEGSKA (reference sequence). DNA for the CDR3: TGCAGTGCTAGAGAAATCGGACAGCTCGAAGCTTTCCTT. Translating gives CSAREIGQLEAFL.

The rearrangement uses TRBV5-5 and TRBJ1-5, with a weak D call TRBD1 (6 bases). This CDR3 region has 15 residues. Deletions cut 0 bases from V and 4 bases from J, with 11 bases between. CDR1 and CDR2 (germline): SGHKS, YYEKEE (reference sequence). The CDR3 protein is CASSLVGAPNQPQHF. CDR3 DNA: TGTGCCAGCAGCTTGGTGGGGGCCCCAAATCAGCCCCAGCATTTT.

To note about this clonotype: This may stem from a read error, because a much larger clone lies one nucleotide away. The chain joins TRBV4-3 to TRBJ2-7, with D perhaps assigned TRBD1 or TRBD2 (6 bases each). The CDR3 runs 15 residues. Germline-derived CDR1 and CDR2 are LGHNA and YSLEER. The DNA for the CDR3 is TGCGCCAGCAGCCAAGACGGGGGACACTCCTACGAGCCGTACTTC. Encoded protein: CASSQDGGHSYEPYF.

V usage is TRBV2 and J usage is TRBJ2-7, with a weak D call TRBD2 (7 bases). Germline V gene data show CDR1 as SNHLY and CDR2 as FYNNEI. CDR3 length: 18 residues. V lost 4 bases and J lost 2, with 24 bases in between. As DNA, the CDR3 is TGTGCCAGCAGTGCGTTAACAGGGATGACTAGCCCAGCCTACGAGCAGTACTTC. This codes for CASSALTGMTSPAYEQYF.

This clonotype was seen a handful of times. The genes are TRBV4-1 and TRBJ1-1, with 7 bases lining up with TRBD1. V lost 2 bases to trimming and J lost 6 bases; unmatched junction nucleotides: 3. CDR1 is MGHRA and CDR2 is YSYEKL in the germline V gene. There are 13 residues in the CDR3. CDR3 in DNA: TGCGCCAGCAGCCAACAGGGGGAGGCTGAAGCTTTCTTT. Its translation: CASSQQGEAEAFF.

For the CDR3, the DNA is TGTGCCTGGGATGTGGCGGGGGGAACAGATACGCAGTATTTT. Residues: CAWDVAGGTDTQYF. This chain uses TRBV30 with TRBJ2-3; TRBD2 matches at 8 bases. The germline V gene encodes CDR1 GTSNPN and CDR2 SVGIG (reference sequence). With V trimmed by 5 bases and J by 3 bases, 7 bases remained unmatched. This CDR3 has 14 amino acids. The whole variable domain, filled in from reference TRBV30 and TRBJ2-3, reads SQTIHQWPATLVQPVGSPLSLECTVEGTSNPNLYWYRQAAGRGLQLLFYSVGIGQISSEVPQNLSASRPQDRQFILSSKKLLLSDSGFYLCAWDVAGGTDTQYFGPGTRLTVL.

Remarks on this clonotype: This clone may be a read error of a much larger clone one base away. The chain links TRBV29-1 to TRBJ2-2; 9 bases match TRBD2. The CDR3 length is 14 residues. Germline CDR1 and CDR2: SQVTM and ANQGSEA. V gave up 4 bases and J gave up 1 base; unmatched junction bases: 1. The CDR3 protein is CSVGGGVNTGELFF. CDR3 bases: TGCAGCGTTGGCGGGGGGGTGAACACCGGGGAGCTGTTTTTT.

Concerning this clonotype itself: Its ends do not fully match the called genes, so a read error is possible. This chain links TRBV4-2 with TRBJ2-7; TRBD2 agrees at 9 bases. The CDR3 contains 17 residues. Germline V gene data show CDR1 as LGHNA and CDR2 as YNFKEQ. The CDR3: CAGSQESSGTSLYEQHF. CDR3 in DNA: TGTGCCGGCAGCCAAGAATCTAGCGGGACTTCGCTCTACGAGCAGCACTTC.

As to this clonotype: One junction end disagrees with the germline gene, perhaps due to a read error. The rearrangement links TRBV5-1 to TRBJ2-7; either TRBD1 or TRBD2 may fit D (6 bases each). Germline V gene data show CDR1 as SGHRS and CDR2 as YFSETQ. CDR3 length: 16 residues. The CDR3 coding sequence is TGCGCCAGCAGACCATTTCCGGGACGGGACGGGGGCGAGCAGTGCTTC. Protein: CASRPFPGRDGGEQCF.

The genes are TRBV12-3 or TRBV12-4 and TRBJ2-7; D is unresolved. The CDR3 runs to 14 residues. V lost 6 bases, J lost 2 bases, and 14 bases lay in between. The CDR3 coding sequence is TGTGCCAGCAGCCCGGTGGCTCCGACCTACGAGCAGTACTTC. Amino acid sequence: CASSPVAPTYEQYF.

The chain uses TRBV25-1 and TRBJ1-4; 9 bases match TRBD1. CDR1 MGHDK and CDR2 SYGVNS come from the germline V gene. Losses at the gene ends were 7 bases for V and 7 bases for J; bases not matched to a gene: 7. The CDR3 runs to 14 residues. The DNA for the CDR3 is TGTGCCAGCACTCCACAGGGGGCGGGTGAAAAACTGTTTTTT. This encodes CASTPQGAGEKLFF.

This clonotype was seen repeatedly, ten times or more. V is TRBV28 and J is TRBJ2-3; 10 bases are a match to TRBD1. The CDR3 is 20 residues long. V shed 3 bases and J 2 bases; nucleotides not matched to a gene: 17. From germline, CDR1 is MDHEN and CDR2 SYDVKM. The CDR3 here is CASSFGWGQGLLTSTDTQYF. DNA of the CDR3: TGTGCCAGCAGTTTTGGTTGGGGACAGGGGCTCTTGACGTCCACAGATACGCAGTATTTT.

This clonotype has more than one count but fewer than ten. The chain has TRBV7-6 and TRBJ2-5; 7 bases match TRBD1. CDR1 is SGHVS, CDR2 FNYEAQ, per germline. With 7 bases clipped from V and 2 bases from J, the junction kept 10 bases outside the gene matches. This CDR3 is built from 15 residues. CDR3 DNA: TGTGCCAGCAACTCGAGGAGCAGGGGGCAAGAGACCCAGTACTTC. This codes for CASNSRSRGQETQYF.

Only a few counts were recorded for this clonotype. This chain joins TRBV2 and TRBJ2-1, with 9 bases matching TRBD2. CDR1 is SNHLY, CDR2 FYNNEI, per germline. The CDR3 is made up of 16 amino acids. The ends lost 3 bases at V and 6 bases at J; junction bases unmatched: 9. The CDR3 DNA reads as TGTGCCAGCAGTGACCTAGCGGGGCTTTCCGTCAATGAGCAGTTCTTC. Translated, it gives CASSDLAGLSVNEQFF.

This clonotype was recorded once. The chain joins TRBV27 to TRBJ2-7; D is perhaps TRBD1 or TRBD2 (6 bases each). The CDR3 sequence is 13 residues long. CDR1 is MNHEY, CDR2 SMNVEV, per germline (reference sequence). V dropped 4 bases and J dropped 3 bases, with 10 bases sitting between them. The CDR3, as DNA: TGTGCCAGCAGTTGGGGGGCCATCTACGAGCAGTACTTC. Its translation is CASSWGAIYEQYF.

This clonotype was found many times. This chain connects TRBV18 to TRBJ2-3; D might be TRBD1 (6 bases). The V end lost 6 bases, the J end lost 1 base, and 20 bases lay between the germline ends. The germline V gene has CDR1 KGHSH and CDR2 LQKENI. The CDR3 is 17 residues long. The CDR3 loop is CASSPTSIPGGTDTQYF. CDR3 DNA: TGTGCCAGCTCTCCGACCAGTATTCCAGGGGGCACAGATACGCAGTATTTT.

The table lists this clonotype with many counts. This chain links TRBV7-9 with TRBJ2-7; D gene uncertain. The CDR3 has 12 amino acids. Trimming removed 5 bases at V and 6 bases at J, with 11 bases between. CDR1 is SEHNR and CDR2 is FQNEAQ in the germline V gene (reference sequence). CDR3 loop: CASSRARFEQYF. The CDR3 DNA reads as TGTGCCAGCAGCAGAGCGCGTTTCGAGCAGTACTTC.

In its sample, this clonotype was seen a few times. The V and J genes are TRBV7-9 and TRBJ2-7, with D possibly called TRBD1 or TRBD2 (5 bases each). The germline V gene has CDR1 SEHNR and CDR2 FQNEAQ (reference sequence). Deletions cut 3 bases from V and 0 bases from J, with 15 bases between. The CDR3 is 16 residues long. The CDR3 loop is CASSFDHGTDSYEQYF. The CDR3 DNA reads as TGTGCCAGCAGCTTTGACCACGGGACGGACTCCTACGAGCAGTACTTC.

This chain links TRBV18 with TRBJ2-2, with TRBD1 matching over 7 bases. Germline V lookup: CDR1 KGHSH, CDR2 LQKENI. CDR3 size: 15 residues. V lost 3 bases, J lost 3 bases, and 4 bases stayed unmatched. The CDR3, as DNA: TGTGCCAGCTCACCTACTGACAGGGACACCGGGGAGCTGTTTTTT. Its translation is CASSPTDRDTGELFF.

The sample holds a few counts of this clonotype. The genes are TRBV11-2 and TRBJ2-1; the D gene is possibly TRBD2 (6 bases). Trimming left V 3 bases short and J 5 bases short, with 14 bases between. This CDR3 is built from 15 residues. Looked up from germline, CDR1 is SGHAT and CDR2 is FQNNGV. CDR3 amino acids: CASSFNGEAHNEQFF. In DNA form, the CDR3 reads TGTGCCAGCAGCTTCAACGGGGAGGCCCACAATGAGCAGTTCTTC.